The T cell receptor (beta chain) under discussion was sequenced for a study of regulatory T cells in long-lasting Graves disease. This CDR3 comprises 14 residues. The V and J ends lost 4 bases and 9 bases respectively, with 17 bases between them. Germline values: CDR1 SGDLS, CDR2 YYNGEE. Relying on iRepertoire HTBI primers and Arm-PCR of CDR3 regions, the team built TCR beta libraries. TCRdb itself ran the multiplex PCR reads through MiXCR, one entry per CDR3 protein. Of some 500,000 distinct CDR3 sequences listed, around 15% are singletons. Note on this clonotype: Its antigen is unknown.

The time point was: newly diagnosed GD, antithyroid drugs for less than 3 months. With RNA extracted from PBMCs as input, the TCR library was made. Study observations and caveats: Those with persistent Graves' had less TCR diversity than newly diagnosed patients.

The same data also contributed to another study, on T cells in Graves' hyperthyroidism and ophthalmopathy.

Sample: peripheral blood mononuclear cells (PBMCs), taken at new diagnosis, from a patient treated with antithyroid drugs. The sequence came from a woman aged 35-65 years with Graves disease. The chain carries TRBV9 and TRBJ2-1; no firm D call. Here the CDR3 reads CASSYNYQVSEQFF. In nucleotides, the CDR3 is TGTGCCAGCAGCTATAACTACCAGGTCAGTGAGCAGTTCTTC. Looking up the rest from reference TRBV9 and TRBJ2-1 gives the full variable domain: DSGVTQTPKHLITATGQRVTLRCSPRSGDLSVYWYQQSLDQGLQFLIQYYNGEERAKGNILERFSAQQFPDLHSELNLSSLELGDSALYFCASSYNYQVSEQFFGPGTRLTVL.